The 14 T cell receptor beta chains reported below all come from one sample, sequenced in a study of identical twins. MiXCR was run by TCRdb on the 5' RACE reads, yielding one entry per CDR3 protein. The top ten hold about 0.98% of the sample, which has around 680,000 distinct CDR3 sequences, about 9.4% seen once. A further study also used this sample, focusing on yellow fever vaccine responses in identical twins.

Sequenced: PBMCs. The receptor set was obtained from a woman younger than 35 in good health.

The J gene is TRBJ2-3, the V gene TRBV7-2; D is undetermined. This CDR3 is built from 15 residues. Trimming took off 1 base at V and 2 bases at J, with 10 bases between the two ends. CDR1 and CDR2 from the germline V gene are SGHTA and FQGNSA. CDR3 protein: CASSLVRQTTDTQYF. CDR3 coding DNA: TGTGCCAGCAGCTTAGTCCGGCAGACCACAGATACGCAGTATTTT.

There are a few counts of this clonotype. The chain recombines TRBV19 with TRBJ2-7, with 9 bases aligning to TRBD1. The CDR3 contains 15 residues. The ends lost 5 bases at V and 5 bases at J; junction bases unmatched: 10. CDR1 and CDR2 from the germline V gene are LNHDA and SQIVND (reference sequence). CDR3 nucleotides: TGTGCCAGTAGTCGGCCCGGGACAGGGATGCACGAGCAGTACTTC. Protein sequence: CASSRPGTGMHEQYF.

The rearrangement links TRBV7-9 to TRBJ2-7, with D tentatively TRBD1 or TRBD2 (5 bases each). The length of the CDR3 is 13 residues. Germline CDR1 SEHNR, CDR2 FQNEAQ (reference sequence). With 3 bases removed from V and 5 bases from J, the gap between germline ends came to 11 bases. In DNA, the CDR3 is TGTGCCAGCAGCTTGGAGGACATCCACGAGCAGTACTTC. Its translation: CASSLEDIHEQYF. Full variable domain (rest looked up from reference TRBV7-9 and TRBJ2-7): DTGVSQNPRHKITKRGQNVTFRCDPISEHNRLYWYRQTLGQGPEFLTYFQNEAQLEKSRLLSDRFSAERPKGSFSTLEIQRTEQGDSAMYLCASSLEDIHEQYFGPGTRLTVT.

This clonotype was seen ten or more times. CDR3 protein: CATSLSQGTDTQYF. In DNA, the CDR3 is TGTGCCACCAGCCTTTCACAGGGGACAGATACGCAGTATTTT. The V call is TRBV15, the J call TRBJ2-3; 7 nucleotides line up with TRBD1. Germline CDR1 and CDR2: LNHNV and YYDKDF (reference sequence). The V and J ends lost 5 bases and 3 bases, in that order; junction bases with no gene match: 5. The CDR3 runs to 14 residues. Based on the CDR3 plus reference TRBV15 and TRBJ2-3, the full variable domain is DAMVIQNPRYQVTQFGKPVTLSCSQTLNHNVMYWYQQKSSQAPKLLFHYYDKDFNNEADTPDNFQSRRPNTSFCFLDIRSPGLGDTAMYLCATSLSQGTDTQYFGPGTRLTVL.

The CDR3 is CSVEQGGNYEQYF. The CDR3 region has the DNA TGCAGCGTTGAACAGGGGGGAAACTACGAGCAGTACTTC. This chain connects TRBV29-1 to TRBJ2-7, with TRBD1 as a possible D gene (7 bases). The CDR3 is 13 amino acids. The germline V gene encodes CDR1 SQVTM and CDR2 ANQGSEA. The V end was cut by 2 bases, the J end by 3 bases, with 11 bases between.

A few counts support this clonotype. The V call is TRBV7-9, the J call TRBJ2-3; D unclear. The CDR3 has 16 residues. The V gene's germline CDR1 is SEHNR and CDR2 FQNEAQ (reference sequence). The V gene lost 2 bases and the J gene lost 3 bases, with 15 bases spanning the gap. The CDR3 reads CASSLSRQARTDTQYF. DNA of the CDR3: TGTGCCAGCAGCTTATCCCGGCAGGCGAGGACAGATACGCAGTATTTT.

This clonotype has a handful of counts. The V and J genes are TRBV27 and TRBJ1-1; the D gene is possibly TRBD1 (6 bases). The CDR3 runs to 13 residues. The V gene's germline CDR1 is MNHEY and CDR2 SMNVEV (reference sequence). The ends were cut back, 4 bases at V and 7 bases at J, with 13 bases in the middle. This chain's CDR3 is CASSSYGQNEAFF. The DNA for the CDR3 is TGTGCCAGCAGTTCTTACGGACAGAATGAAGCTTTCTTT.

V gene TRBV9 combines with J gene TRBJ2-3; D is undetermined. The CDR3 runs 16 residues. From germline, CDR1 is SGDLS and CDR2 YYNGEE. Trimming left V 4 bases short and J 0 bases short, with 15 bases between. CDR3 DNA: TGTGCCAGCAGCACCCGATTTGGAACTAGCACAGATACGCAGTATTTT. It codes for CASSTRFGTSTDTQYF.

This clonotype appeared many times. The chain links TRBV5-1 to TRBJ2-7, with TRBD2 matching 9 bases. J gave up 0 bases and V 0 bases, and 1 base lay outside the gene matches. The CDR3 covers 15 residues. Germline V lookup: CDR1 SGHRS, CDR2 YFSETQ. For the CDR3, the DNA is TGCGCCAGCAGCTTGGGTAGCGGGGGCTCCTACGAGCAGTACTTC. Translating gives CASSLGSGGSYEQYF.

The chain uses TRBV5-1 and TRBJ2-1; 7 bases align to TRBD2. The CDR3 is 11 amino acids. V shed 9 bases, J shed 7 bases, and the junction held 4 bases outside the gene matches. The germline V gene encodes CDR1 SGHRS and CDR2 YFSETQ. In DNA form, the CDR3 reads TGCGCCACCACCGGGGGGAATGAGCAGTTCTTC. Translated, it gives CATTGGNEQFF.

The rearrangement uses TRBV27 and TRBJ2-3; TRBD1 matches at 11 bases. V lost 6 bases to trimming and J lost 3 bases; unmatched junction nucleotides: 5. The CDR3 runs 15 residues. The germline V gene has CDR1 MNHEY and CDR2 SMNVEV (reference sequence). The CDR3 protein is CASRDRGQRTDTQYF. The CDR3 coding sequence is TGTGCCAGCAGGGACAGGGGGCAGAGGACAGATACGCAGTATTTT.

The chain combines TRBV4-1 with TRBJ2-3, with D unresolved. Trimming stripped 0 bases from V and 3 bases from J, with 10 bases between. Per germline, CDR1 MGHRA and CDR2 YSYEKL. The CDR3 length is 15 residues. In DNA form, the CDR3 reads TGCGCCAGCAGCCAAGATCCCTCCAGAACAGATACGCAGTATTTT. This encodes CASSQDPSRTDTQYF.

The CDR3 coding sequence is TGCGCCAGCAGTGTGGCGGTTCTGGGTGAGCAGTTCTTC. It codes for CASSVAVLGEQFF. The V gene is TRBV10-2, the J gene TRBJ2-1; no clear D. The CDR3 spans 13 residues. The V end lost 4 bases, the J end lost 9 bases, and 13 bases lay between the germline ends. The germline V gene encodes CDR1 WSHSY and CDR2 SAAADI.

Only a few counts were recorded for this clonotype. The chain uses TRBV20-1 and TRBJ2-7; the match to TRBD1 covers 9 bases. The germline V gene encodes CDR1 DFQATT and CDR2 SNEGSKA (reference sequence). The CDR3 loop spans 14 amino acids. J was trimmed by 0 bases and V by 6 bases; bases with no gene match: 6. The CDR3 region is CSAEGQGSSYEQYF. Written as DNA, the CDR3 is TGCAGTGCGGAGGGACAGGGAAGCTCCTACGAGCAGTACTTC.